These 27 T cell receptor beta chains share one sample of origin, sequenced in a study of beta chain features in type 1 diabetes. Every bit of the isolated RNA underwent reverse transcription, so sequencing read expressed TCRB transcripts. The table came from immunoSEQ multiplex PCR; TCRdb's copy has only in-frame clones and leaves some out. The data hold around 300,000 clones, with approximately 8% observed a single time. Sequenced input: central memory CD4+ T cells from blood. The receptors shown here come from a young woman in good health.

The rearrangement uses TRBV7-9 and TRBJ2-4; TRBD1 matches 9 bases. This CDR3 has 17 residues. CDR1 and CDR2 (germline): SEHNR, FQNEAQ (reference sequence). Trimming removed 5 bases from V and 7 bases from J; junction bases left unmatched: 15. The CDR3 DNA reads as TGTGCCAGCAGCAAGGCACAGGGGGCAAGGCAGGAGAACATTCAGTACTTC. This sequence encodes CASSKAQGARQENIQYF.

This clone was counted between two and nine times. This likely stems from a read error, as it lies one base from a far larger clone. Additional DNA sequences in this sample encode the identical CDR3. V usage is TRBV4-1 and J usage is TRBJ2-3, with 12 nucleotides matching TRBD2. The junction had 4 bases not matched to a gene; V was cut back by 4 bases and J by 2 bases. Germline CDR1 MGHRA, CDR2 YSYEKL. The CDR3 is 16 amino acids. CDR3 DNA sequence: TGCGCCAGCAGCCCGCTAGCGGGGGGGATCACAGATACGCAGTATTTT. Amino acids: CASSPLAGGITDTQYF.

This clone has ten or more counts. The chain has TRBV7-9 and TRBJ1-3; D unclear. The CDR3 is 15 residues long. CDR1 and CDR2 (germline): SEHNR, FQNEAQ (reference sequence). The V and J ends lost 4 bases and 0 bases respectively, with 10 bases between them. The CDR3 reads CASSSIPNSGNTIYF. CDR3 DNA sequence: TGTGCCAGCAGCTCGATACCGAACTCTGGAAACACCATATATTTT.

This clone has only a few counts. The V call is TRBV4-2, the J call TRBJ2-1; TRBD1 matches 9 bases. J gave up 5 bases and V 3 bases, and 5 bases lay outside the gene matches. CDR3 size: 15 residues. CDR1 is LGHNA and CDR2 is YNFKEQ in the germline V gene. This CDR3 is CASSQGQGPNNEQFF. CDR3 sequence (DNA): TGTGCCAGCAGCCAGGGACAGGGACCTAACAATGAGCAGTTCTTC.

The rearrangement links TRBV7-3 to TRBJ2-1, with D tentatively TRBD1 or TRBD2 (5 bases each). Trimming stripped 5 bases from V and 2 bases from J, with 10 bases between. Per the germline V gene, CDR1 is SGHTA and CDR2 is FQGTGA. The CDR3 has 14 residues. CDR3 sequence: CASSPQGAYNEQFF. The CDR3 DNA follows: TGTGCCAGCAGCCCGCAGGGAGCCTACAATGAGCAGTTCTTC.

This clone was seen once. The J gene is TRBJ2-3, the V gene TRBV9; D is ambiguous. The germline CDR1 and CDR2 sequences are SGDLS and YYNGEE. The CDR3 totals 15 residues. With 4 bases removed from V and 6 bases from J, the gap between germline ends came to 18 bases. The CDR3 spells CASSPVGRTFDTQYF. CDR3 bases: TGTGCCAGCAGCCCAGTGGGTAGGACGTTTGATACGCAGTATTTT.

J is TRBJ2-3 and V is TRBV7-3; D gene uncertain. Germline V gene sequence: CDR1 SGHTA, CDR2 FQGTGA. The V and J ends lost 1 base and 0 bases respectively, with 8 bases between them. The CDR3 covers 15 residues. This chain's CDR3 is CASSLRPTSTDTQYF. The CDR3 DNA reads TGTGCCAGCAGCTTAAGACCGACTAGCACAGATACGCAGTATTTT. Drawing the rest from reference TRBV7-3 and TRBJ2-3, the complete variable domain is GAGVSQTPSNKVTEKGKYVELRCDPISGHTALYWYRQSLGQGPEFLIYFQGTGAADDSGLPNDRFFAVRPEGSVSTLKIQRTERGDSAVYLCASSLRPTSTDTQYFGPGTRLTVL.

This clone was observed a handful of times. The chain has TRBV2 and TRBJ2-3; 10 positions match TRBD2. This CDR3 comprises 16 residues. Germline-derived CDR1 and CDR2 are SNHLY and FYNNEI. The V gene end was trimmed by 6 bases and the J gene end by 2 bases; junction bases not matched to a gene: 8. The DNA for the CDR3 is TGTGCCAGCAGGGAGACTCTAGCGGGGGACACAGATACGCAGTATTTT. Amino acids: CASRETLAGDTDTQYF.

This clone has only a few counts. The chain is built from TRBV4-3 and TRBJ2-5; 10 positions agree with TRBD1. CDR1 is LGHNA, CDR2 YSLEER, per germline. This CDR3 is 16 amino acids long. V dropped 4 bases and J dropped 5; count of bases not matched to a gene: 10. For the CDR3, the DNA is TGCGCCAGCAGCCGCGGACAGGGGGGGTCCGGGGAGACCCAGTACTTC. Translating gives CASSRGQGGSGETQYF.

The CDR3, as DNA: TGTGCCAGCAGCTTAGGGCAGCCGAACACCGGGGAGCTGTTTTTT. Translated, it gives CASSLGQPNTGELFF. J is TRBJ2-2 and V is TRBV7-2; the D is unclear. Trimming left V 1 base short and J 0 bases short, with 6 bases between. Germline V CDR1 and CDR2: SGHTA, FQGNSA. CDR3 length equals 15 residues.

This clone has just a few counts. The rearrangement links TRBV27 to TRBJ2-1; possible D gene TRBD1, 5 bases. CDR1 MNHEY and CDR2 SMNVEV come from the germline V gene (reference sequence). There are 15 residues in the CDR3. V was cut by 7 bases and J by 1 base, with 14 bases left in between. CDR3 sequence reads: CASTRTGLSYNEQFF. The CDR3 DNA sequence: TGTGCCAGCACCCGCACAGGCTTATCCTACAATGAGCAGTTCTTC.

The rearrangement uses TRBV7-2 and TRBJ2-7; 8 bases align to TRBD1. V lost 6 bases and J lost 7; bases outside the gene matches: 14. Germline V gene sequence: CDR1 SGHTA, CDR2 FQGNSA. This CDR3 contains 15 residues. CDR3 coding DNA: TGTGCCAGCAGTTTCCTCGGACAGGGCTCACCAGAGCAGTACGTC. Its protein product is CASSFLGQGSPEQYV.

This clone was seen ten or more times. The chain joins TRBV14 to TRBJ1-1, with no clear D. CDR3 length: 13 residues. Germline loops: CDR1 SGHDN, CDR2 FVKESK. V shed 3 bases and J shed 3 bases, with 8 bases lying between them. In nucleotides, the CDR3 is TGTGCCAGCAGCCACCAAACGTACACTGAAGCTTTCTTT. As protein: CASSHQTYTEAFF.

This chain links TRBV11-1 with TRBJ2-1; 8 positions agree with TRBD2. Germline-derived CDR1 and CDR2 are SGHAT and FQDESV (reference sequence). With V trimmed by 2 bases and J by 7 bases, 7 bases remained unmatched. This CDR3 has 15 amino acids. The CDR3 coding sequence is TGTGCCAGCAGCTTATGGGGACTAGGCGGTAATGAGCAGTTCTTC. Its translation is CASSLWGLGGNEQFF. The full variable domain, its missing parts supplied by reference TRBV11-1 and TRBJ2-1, is EAEVAQSPRYKITEKSQAVAFWCDPISGHATLYWYRQILGQGPELLVQFQDESVVDDSQLPKDRFSAERLKGVDSTLKIQPAELGDSAMYLCASSLWGLGGNEQFFGPGTRLTVL.

The CDR3 DNA follows: TGTGCCAGCAGTTACGACCAGAAGACCGTCAATGAGCAGTTCTTC. Its translation is CASSYDQKTVNEQFF. The genes are TRBV6-5 and TRBJ2-1; D uncertain. The CDR3 spans 15 residues. V shed 2 bases and J shed 6 bases, with 14 bases lying between them. CDR1 is MNHEY and CDR2 is SVGAGI in the germline V gene.

A few counts support this clone. The chain employs TRBV19 and TRBJ2-1; D uncertain. Germline V gene data show CDR1 as LNHDA and CDR2 as SQIVND (reference sequence). The V gene lost 7 bases and the J gene lost 0 bases, with 13 bases spanning the gap. This CDR3 spans 15 amino acids. The CDR3 spells CASTSTRSSYNEQFF. Written as DNA, the CDR3 is TGTGCCAGTACCTCGACCCGGAGCTCCTACAATGAGCAGTTCTTC.

The chain is built from TRBV13 and TRBJ2-5, with TRBD1 identical over 7 bases. V gave up 3 bases and J gave up 5 bases; unmatched junction bases: 9. Germline CDR1 reads PRHDT; CDR2 reads FYEKMQ (reference sequence). CDR3 length: 15 amino acids. The CDR3 DNA sequence: TGTGCCAGCAGCTTGCAGGGGGTTCACAGGGAGACCCAGTACTTC. Protein: CASSLQGVHRETQYF.

This clone was seen only a few times. This rearrangement joins TRBV30 to TRBJ2-5, with 8 bases identical to TRBD2. The CDR3 spans 15 residues. J gave up 5 bases and V 3 bases, and 11 bases lay outside the gene matches. Per the germline V gene, CDR1 is GTSNPN and CDR2 is SVGIG (reference sequence). The CDR3 loop is CAWRLGSGRQETQYF. The DNA for the CDR3 is TGTGCCTGGAGACTTGGGAGCGGGAGACAGGAGACCCAGTACTTC.

This clone was picked up many times. At one of its ends the junction is not consistent with the germline gene, which may arise from a read error. V gene TRBV7-9 combines with J gene TRBJ2-7; TRBD2 might be the D (6 bases). CDR3 length: 13 amino acids. CDR1 and CDR2 from the germline V gene are SEHNR and FQNEAQ (reference sequence). The CDR3 nucleotides read TGTGCCAGCAGCTTAGGTAACGAGGGGACTTTCAACTTC. This codes for CASSLGNEGTFNF.

This clone has just a few counts. The chain is built from TRBV7-2 and TRBJ2-1, with 10 bases lining up with TRBD2. The CDR3 runs to 16 residues. Germline V gives CDR1 SGHTA, CDR2 FQGNSA. V shed 2 bases and J 9 bases; nucleotides not matched to a gene: 10. The CDR3 nucleotides read TGTGCCAGCAGCTTACTGAGCGGGAGGGCCAAGGGTGAGCAGTTCTTC. It is translated as CASSLLSGRAKGEQFF. Supplemented by reference TRBV7-2 and TRBJ2-1, the full variable domain reads GAGVSQSPSNKVTEKGKDVELRCDPISGHTALYWYRQSLGQGLEFLIYFQGNSAPDKSGLPSDRFSAERTGGSVSTLTIQRTQQEDSAVYLCASSLLSGRAKGEQFFGPGTRLTVL.

The rearrangement joins TRBV7-2 to TRBJ2-1, with TRBD1 matching over 8 bases. V trimming: 0 bases; J trimming: 6 bases; junction bases outside the gene matches: 7. The length of the CDR3 is 16 residues. Germline loops: CDR1 SGHTA, CDR2 FQGNSA. CDR3 sequence (DNA): TGTGCCAGCAGCTTAGCCGCAGGGACAGGACCCAATGAGCAGTTCTTC. Its translation is CASSLAAGTGPNEQFF. The full variable domain, rest sourced from reference TRBV7-2 and TRBJ2-1, is GAGVSQSPSNKVTEKGKDVELRCDPISGHTALYWYRQSLGQGLEFLIYFQGNSAPDKSGLPSDRFSAERTGGSVSTLTIQRTQQEDSAVYLCASSLAAGTGPNEQFFGPGTRLTVL.

The sample holds many counts of this clone. The genes are TRBV5-4 and TRBJ2-1; 8 positions match TRBD2. CDR1 is SGHNT and CDR2 is YYREEE in the germline V gene (reference sequence). J gave up 5 bases and V 0 bases, and 4 bases lay outside the gene matches. The CDR3 is made up of 15 amino acids. The CDR3 loop reads CASSLAVTSDNEQFF. CDR3 nucleotide sequence: TGTGCCAGCAGCTTGGCGGTGACTAGCGACAATGAGCAGTTCTTC.

This sequence joins TRBV19 and TRBJ2-5; 7 bases match TRBD2. This CDR3 has 14 amino acids. J was trimmed by 3 bases and V by 3 bases; bases with no gene match: 4. Germline CDR1 LNHDA, CDR2 SQIVND (reference sequence). In nucleotides, the CDR3 is TGTGCCAGTAGTATGGGAGGGATGGAAGAGACCCAGTACTTC. The encoded protein is CASSMGGMEETQYF. Full variable domain (remainder filled in from reference TRBV19 and TRBJ2-5): DGGITQSPKYLFRKEGQNVTLSCEQNLNHDAMYWYRQDPGQGLRLIYYSQIVNDFQKGDIAEGYSVSREKKESFPLTVTSAQKNPTAFYLCASSMGGMEETQYFGPGTRLLVL.

The rearrangement uses TRBV18 and TRBJ2-7, with D perhaps matching TRBD1 (5 bases). Germline CDR1 KGHSH, CDR2 LQKENI. The CDR3 spans 14 residues. V lost 3 bases, J lost 0 bases, and 9 bases lay in between. CDR3 in DNA: TGTGCCAGCTCACCGGGTACAGGCTCCTACGAGCAGTACTTC. Its protein is CASSPGTGSYEQYF.

The table lists this clone with many counts. This chain uses TRBV7-2 with TRBJ2-7, with D possibly matching TRBD1 (6 bases). V dropped 5 bases and J dropped 6 bases, with 20 bases sitting between them. The CDR3 is made up of 15 amino acids. Germline values: CDR1 SGHTA, CDR2 FQGNSA. The CDR3 sequence is CASSRLGASPVEQYF. CDR3 DNA sequence: TGTGCCAGCAGCCGTTTGGGGGCTAGCCCCGTCGAGCAGTACTTC.

The table lists this clone with a few counts. The chain recombines TRBV27 with TRBJ1-1, with D possibly being TRBD1 (6 bases). V was trimmed by 8 bases and J by 5 bases, leaving 15 bases between them. This CDR3 is built from 13 residues. In germline, CDR1 is MNHEY, CDR2 SMNVEV (reference sequence). CDR3 sequence: CASAYNRDTEAFF. CDR3 DNA: TGTGCCAGCGCATACAACAGGGATACTGAAGCTTTCTTT.

This clone was seen a handful of times. The chain has TRBV4-1 and TRBJ2-1; TRBD2 aligns across 7 bases. The germline V gene has CDR1 MGHRA and CDR2 YSYEKL. The junction had 5 bases not matched to a gene; V was cut back by 4 bases and J by 2 bases. CDR3 length: 15 residues. In DNA, the CDR3 is TGCGCCAGCAGCCCCCTCCGGGGGGCCTACAATGAGCAGTTCTTC. Its translation is CASSPLRGAYNEQFF.